One and the same sample provided the 21 T cell receptor beta chains below, sequenced in a study of early stage breast cancer tumors. Assay used: immunoSEQ multiplex PCR; TCRdb lists only in-frame clones, some missing. The sample includes 39,000 or so clones, about three quarters of them seen just once. Sequencing was done on a sample of blood. The receptors come from a person between 45 and 65 years old with breast cancer.

The table lists this clone with a few counts. The chain combines TRBV20-1 with TRBJ1-1; D gene ambiguous. CDR1 DFQATT and CDR2 SNEGSKA come from the germline V gene (reference sequence). The CDR3 length is 11 residues. Trimming pared 0 bases from V and 6 bases from J, leaving 5 bases between. CDR3: CSARDRAEAFF. CDR3 nucleotides: TGCAGTGCTAGAGATCGGGCTGAAGCTTTCTTT.

The chain combines TRBV6-6 with TRBJ2-7; unclear D gene. There are 12 residues in the CDR3. CDR1 MNHNY and CDR2 SVGAGI come from the germline V gene (reference sequence). Trimming pared 6 bases from V and 4 bases from J, leaving 10 bases between. DNA for the CDR3: TGTGCCAGCAGAGGAGACGCATACGAGCAGTACTTC. It is translated as CASRGDAYEQYF.

The chain joins TRBV11-1 to TRBJ2-7, with D tentatively TRBD1 (6 bases). The germline gives CDR1 SGHAT, CDR2 FQDESV (reference sequence). V was trimmed by 5 bases and J by 2 bases, leaving 16 bases between them. This CDR3 region has 15 residues. The CDR3 region has the DNA TGTGCCAGCAGCCTCCCCAGGGGACAACCCTACGAGCAGTACTTC. Residues: CASSLPRGQPYEQYF.

The chain employs TRBV2 and TRBJ2-1; 9 positions agree with TRBD1. Germline CDR1 SNHLY, CDR2 FYNNEI. The CDR3 is made up of 15 amino acids. V shed 4 bases and J 7 bases; nucleotides not matched to a gene: 8. CDR3 coding DNA: TGTGCCAGCAGTGGATATGGGACAGGGTATAATGAGCAGTTCTTC. It codes for CASSGYGTGYNEQFF.

The gene calls are TRBV7-2 and TRBJ1-2; D unclear. CDR1 and CDR2 (germline): SGHTA, FQGNSA. The V end lost 1 base, the J end lost 7 bases, and 19 bases lay between the germline ends. The CDR3 length is 16 residues. The CDR3 DNA is TGTGCCAGCAGCTTAGACAGCGGCTCAGGTCGTGGTGGCTACACCTTC. It encodes CASSLDSGSGRGGYTF.

The chain carries TRBV5-1 and TRBJ2-7, with TRBD2 identical over 8 bases. J was trimmed by 4 bases and V by 0 bases; bases with no gene match: 6. The CDR3 totals 15 residues. Germline CDR1 SGHRS, CDR2 YFSETQ. The CDR3 here is CASSLAAGGGYEQYF. CDR3 DNA sequence: TGCGCCAGCAGCTTGGCGGCCGGGGGGGGATACGAGCAGTACTTC.

This clone turned up a few times. V usage is TRBV10-3 and J usage is TRBJ1-5; TRBD1 is a possible D gene (5 bases). This CDR3 comprises 14 residues. Deletions cut 0 bases from V and 2 bases from J, with 5 bases between. The germline V gene has CDR1 ENHRY and CDR2 SYGVKD. The CDR3 sequence is CAISESGGNQPQHF. In DNA, the CDR3 is TGTGCCATCAGTGAGTCAGGGGGCAATCAGCCCCAGCATTTT.

V gene TRBV19 combines with J gene TRBJ1-5; 7 positions match TRBD1. The junction had 13 bases not matched to a gene; V was cut back by 6 bases and J by 5 bases. CDR1 is LNHDA, CDR2 SQIVND, per germline (reference sequence). The CDR3 has 16 amino acids. The DNA for the CDR3 is TGTGCCAGTAGGCCCTGGGACAGCGCACCGGATCAGCCCCAGCATTTT. This gives the protein CASRPWDSAPDQPQHF.

This sequence joins TRBV27 and TRBJ2-7; 11 nucleotides match TRBD1. CDR1 is MNHEY and CDR2 is SMNVEV in the germline V gene (reference sequence). The CDR3 is made up of 14 amino acids. With 3 bases clipped from V and 5 bases from J, the junction kept 3 bases outside the gene matches. The CDR3 protein is CASSFLGQGDEQYF. CDR3 bases: TGTGCCAGCAGTTTCCTGGGACAGGGGGACGAGCAGTACTTC.

The chain combines TRBV6-6 with TRBJ1-1; D is undetermined. From germline, CDR1 is MNHNY and CDR2 SVGAGI (reference sequence). V lost 7 bases and J 1 base, leaving 10 bases between the germline ends. This CDR3 contains 13 residues. The CDR3, as DNA: TGTGCCAGCATGATGTGGGCGAACACTGAAGCTTTCTTT. This sequence encodes CASMMWANTEAFF.

This clone was seen a handful of times. V usage is TRBV7-6 and J usage is TRBJ1-2; TRBD1 matches at 7 bases. Germline V gene data show CDR1 as SGHVS and CDR2 as FNYEAQ. The V segment lost 5 bases and the J segment 4 bases; nucleotides outside the gene matches: 10. The CDR3 extends over 15 amino acids. The CDR3 sequence: CASSPRQGTPYGYTF. The CDR3 nucleotides read TGTGCCAGCAGCCCGAGACAGGGTACCCCCTATGGCTACACCTTC.

The V call is TRBV12-1, the J call TRBJ2-3; the D call in the table, TRBD2, was not verified against the DNA. TRBV12-1 is noted as a pseudogene. The CDR3 length is 19 residues. The CDR3 loop is CASSPLRRGPGTCTDTQYF. In DNA, the CDR3 is TGTGCCAGCAGCCCCCTAAGGCGGGGGCCCGGTACCTGCACAGATACGCAGTATTTT.

The chain combines TRBV7-6 with TRBJ1-1; 7 positions agree with TRBD1. Germline V lookup: CDR1 SGHVS, CDR2 FNYEAQ. Trimming took 2 bases from V and 1 from J; bases not matched to a gene: 7. This CDR3 region has 16 residues. The CDR3 is CASSLRPGQRNTEAFF. In DNA form, the CDR3 reads TGTGCCAGCAGCTTACGCCCGGGACAGAGGAACACTGAAGCTTTCTTT.

The chain employs TRBV27 and TRBJ2-6, with D perhaps TRBD1 (6 bases). From germline, CDR1 is MNHEY and CDR2 SMNVEV (reference sequence). V dropped 1 base and J dropped 0 bases, with 7 bases sitting between them. The CDR3 runs to 16 residues. The CDR3 coding sequence is TGTGCCAGCAGTTTATGGACAGACTCTGGGGCCAACGTCCTGACTTTC. Its protein is CASSLWTDSGANVLTF.

This clone was picked up one time. This chain uses TRBV2 with TRBJ2-5; 13 nucleotides align to TRBD2. V trimming: 2 bases; J trimming: 5 bases; junction bases outside the gene matches: 8. From germline, CDR1 is SNHLY and CDR2 FYNNEI. The CDR3 loop spans 17 amino acids. The DNA of the CDR3 is TGTGCCAGCAGTGAAAGTACTAGCGGGGGGGCCAGGGAGACCCAGTACTTC. This gives the protein CASSESTSGGARETQYF.

On this clone: Distinct nucleotide sequences in the sample also encode this CDR3. The chain carries TRBV6-5 and TRBJ2-1; D may be TRBD2 (6 bases). This CDR3 is built from 13 residues. V lost 5 bases, J lost 4 bases, and 9 bases lay in between. Germline CDR1 reads MNHEY; CDR2 reads SVGAGI. CDR3 sequence: CASSRDSYNEQFF. The CDR3 coding sequence is TGTGCCAGCAGTAGGGACTCGTACAATGAGCAGTTCTTC.

V is TRBV10-2 and J is TRBJ2-1; 11 bases are shared with TRBD2. In germline, CDR1 is WSHSY, CDR2 SAAADI. J gave up 3 bases and V 6 bases, and 1 base lay outside the gene matches. The CDR3 sequence is 14 residues long. In nucleotides, the CDR3 is TGCGCCAGCAGGGGACTAGCGGTCTACAATGAGCAGTTCTTC. Translating gives CASRGLAVYNEQFF.

The V and J genes are TRBV12-5 and TRBJ2-5; 7 bases agree with TRBD1. Germline CDR1 and CDR2: LGHNT and FRNRAP. Trimming at V came to 6 bases and at J to 1 base, leaving 2 bases not matched to a gene. The CDR3 is 13 residues long. The CDR3 protein is CASGRDSQETQYF. In nucleotides, the CDR3 is TGTGCTAGTGGCCGGGACAGCCAAGAGACCCAGTACTTC.

This clone was seen a handful of times. The genes are TRBV15 and TRBJ1-5; 8 bases fit TRBD1. Germline lookup yields CDR1 LNHNV and CDR2 YYDKDF (reference sequence). CDR3 length equals 14 residues. V lost 3 bases, J lost 3 bases, and 1 base stayed unmatched. The CDR3 DNA follows: TGTGCCACCAGCAGGGACAGGGACAATCAGCCCCAGCATTTT. Its translation is CATSRDRDNQPQHF.

This clone turned up a few times. The chain has TRBV5-1 and TRBJ1-1; a weak D match, TRBD1 (5 bases). The CDR3 totals 15 residues. The germline V gene encodes CDR1 SGHRS and CDR2 YFSETQ. V was trimmed by 4 bases and J by 0 bases, leaving 13 bases between them. CDR3 sequence reads: CASSPTGGVNTEAFF. The CDR3, as DNA: TGCGCCAGCAGCCCCACGGGGGGAGTGAACACTGAAGCTTTCTTT.

This chain uses TRBV11-2 with TRBJ2-3, with D maybe TRBD1 (5 bases). Germline lookup yields CDR1 SGHAT and CDR2 FQNNGV. The CDR3 extends over 15 amino acids. V was clipped by 1 base and J by 2 bases, with 10 bases between them. The CDR3 loop is CASSLGGFLTDTQYF. In nucleotides, the CDR3 is TGTGCCAGCAGCTTAGGGGGCTTCCTCACAGATACGCAGTATTTT.